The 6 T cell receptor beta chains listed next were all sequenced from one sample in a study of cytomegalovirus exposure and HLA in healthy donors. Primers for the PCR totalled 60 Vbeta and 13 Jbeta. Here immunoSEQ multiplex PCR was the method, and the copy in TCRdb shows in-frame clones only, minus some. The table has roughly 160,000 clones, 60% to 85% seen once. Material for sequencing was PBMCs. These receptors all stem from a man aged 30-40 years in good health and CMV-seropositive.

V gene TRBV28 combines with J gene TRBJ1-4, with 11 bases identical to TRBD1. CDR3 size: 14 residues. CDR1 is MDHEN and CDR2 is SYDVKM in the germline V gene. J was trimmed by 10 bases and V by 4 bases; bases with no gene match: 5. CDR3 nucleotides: TGTGCCAGCAGTTCCCAGGACAGGGGGCGAAAACTGTTTTTT. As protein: CASSSQDRGRKLFF.

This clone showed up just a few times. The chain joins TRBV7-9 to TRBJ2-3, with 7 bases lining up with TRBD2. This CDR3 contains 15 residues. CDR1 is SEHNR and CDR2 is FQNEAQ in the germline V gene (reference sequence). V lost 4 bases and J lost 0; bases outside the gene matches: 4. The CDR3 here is CASSSSGISTDTQYF. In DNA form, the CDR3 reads TGTGCCAGCAGCTCTAGCGGAATTAGCACAGATACGCAGTATTTT.

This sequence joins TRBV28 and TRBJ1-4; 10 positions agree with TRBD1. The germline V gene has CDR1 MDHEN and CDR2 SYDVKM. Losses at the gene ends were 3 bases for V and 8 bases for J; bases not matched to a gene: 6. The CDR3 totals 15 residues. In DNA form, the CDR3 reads TGTGCCAGCAGTTTGGGACAGGGGTTAAGCGAAAAACTGTTTTTT. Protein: CASSLGQGLSEKLFF.

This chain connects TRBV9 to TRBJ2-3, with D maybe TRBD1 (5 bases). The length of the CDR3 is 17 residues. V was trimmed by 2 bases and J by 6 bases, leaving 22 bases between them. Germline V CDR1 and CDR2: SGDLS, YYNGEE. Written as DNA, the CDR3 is TGTGCCAGCAGCGTCTCCTTTGGGCAGGGAATTTCGGATACGCAGTATTTT. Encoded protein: CASSVSFGQGISDTQYF.

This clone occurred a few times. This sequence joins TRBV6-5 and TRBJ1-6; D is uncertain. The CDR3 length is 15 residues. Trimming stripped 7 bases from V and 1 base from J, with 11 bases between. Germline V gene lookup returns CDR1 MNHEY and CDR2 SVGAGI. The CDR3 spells CASNLAGSYNSPLHF. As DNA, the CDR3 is TGTGCCAGCAACCTAGCGGGGTCCTATAATTCACCCCTCCACTTT.

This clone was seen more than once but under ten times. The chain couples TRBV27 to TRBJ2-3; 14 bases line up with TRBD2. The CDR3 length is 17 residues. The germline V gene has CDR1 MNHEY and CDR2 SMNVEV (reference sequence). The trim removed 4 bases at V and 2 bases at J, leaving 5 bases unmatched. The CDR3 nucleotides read TGTGCCAGCAGTTCGGGACTAGCGGGGGTTTCCACAGATACGCAGTATTTT. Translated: CASSSGLAGVSTDTQYF.